These 20 T cell receptor beta chains were sequenced from one sample in a study of blood T cell repertoires in COVID-19. Measured with immunoSEQ multiplex PCR; TCRdb has only the in-frame clones, and not every one. The profile shows approximately 100,000 clones, 70% to 85% of them singletons. Sequences were obtained from peripheral blood. The receptors originated from a man between 65 and 85 years old with active or convalescent COVID-19.

V usage is TRBV6-2 or TRBV6-3 and J usage is TRBJ2-3, with a weak D call TRBD1 (6 bases). The CDR3 is 15 amino acids. The germline gives CDR1 MNHEY, CDR2 SVGEGT. With 6 bases removed from V and 4 bases from J, the gap between germline ends came to 17 bases. Here the CDR3 reads CASSHGQIWPDTQYF. Here the CDR3 DNA reads TGTGCCAGCAGCCACGGACAGATATGGCCAGATACGCAGTATTTT.

The chain carries TRBV10-3 and TRBJ1-3; D gene uncertain. Trimming stripped 5 bases from V and 4 bases from J, with 12 bases between. CDR3 length: 14 residues. Germline V gene data show CDR1 as ENHRY and CDR2 as SYGVKD. The CDR3 DNA sequence: TGTGCCATCAGTCGCGGAGGCGAGGGAAACACCATATATTTT. Protein sequence: CAISRGGEGNTIYF.

V usage is TRBV18 and J usage is TRBJ1-1; weak D call: TRBD1 (6 bases). V lost 4 bases and J lost 1, with 10 bases in between. In germline, CDR1 is KGHSH, CDR2 LQKENI. The CDR3 totals 14 residues. Here the CDR3 DNA reads TGTGCCAGCTCACTTGCAGGGGAGAACACTGAAGCTTTCTTT. It specifies CASSLAGENTEAFF.

This chain links TRBV3-1 (or the pseudogene TRBV3-2) with TRBJ1-1, with unresolved D. V lost 4 bases and J lost 3, with 12 bases in between. Germline-derived CDR1 and CDR2 are LGHDT and YNNKEL (reference sequence). This CDR3 is 14 amino acids long. The CDR3 nucleotides read TGTGCCAGCAGCCTATTTCCTCGGGACACTGAAGCTTTCTTT. Protein sequence: CASSLFPRDTEAFF.

V usage is TRBV7-3 and J usage is TRBJ2-3, with TRBD2 identical over 8 bases. In germline, CDR1 is SGHTA, CDR2 FQGTGA. With 5 bases clipped from V and 1 base from J, the junction kept 2 bases outside the gene matches. This CDR3 comprises 14 residues. The CDR3 coding sequence is TGTGCCAGCAGCCTTAGCGGGGGCACAGATACGCAGTATTTT. As protein: CASSLSGGTDTQYF. The entire variable domain, with the rest obtained from reference TRBV7-3 and TRBJ2-3, is as follows: GAGVSQTPSNKVTEKGKYVELRCDPISGHTALYWYRQSLGQGPEFLIYFQGTGAADDSGLPNDRFFAVRPEGSVSTLKIQRTERGDSAVYLCASSLSGGTDTQYFGPGTRLTVL.

Here the CDR3 DNA reads TGCGCCAGCAGCTTGTCCAGGCACCAAGAGACCCAGTACTTC. This sequence encodes CASSLSRHQETQYF. This chain links TRBV5-1 with TRBJ2-5; D remains unclear. V was pared by 1 base and J by 0 bases, with 7 bases between. CDR3 size: 14 residues. Germline V gene sequence: CDR1 SGHRS, CDR2 YFSETQ.

This clone was counted a single time. The chain links TRBV7-8 to TRBJ2-5; D may be TRBD1 (5 bases). The CDR3 runs to 15 residues. Germline lookup yields CDR1 SGHVS and CDR2 FQNEAQ. The ends were cut back, 1 base at V and 5 bases at J, with 14 bases in the middle. The chain's CDR3 is CASSLGTRVRETQYF. The CDR3 DNA reads as TGTGCCAGCAGCTTAGGTACCAGGGTACGGGAGACCCAGTACTTC. Filled out from reference TRBV7-8 and TRBJ2-5, the complete variable domain reads GAGVSQSPRYKVAKRGQDVALRCDPISGHVSLFWYQQALGQGPEFLTYFQNEAQLDKSGLPSDRFFAERPEGSVSTLKIQRTQQEDSAVYLCASSLGTRVRETQYFGPGTRLLVL.

This clone showed up just once. This chain links TRBV2 with TRBJ1-5; maybe TRBD1 (5 bases). CDR1 and CDR2 from the germline V gene are SNHLY and FYNNEI. The CDR3 loop spans 15 amino acids. The V end was cut by 6 bases, the J end by 6 bases, with 18 bases between. CDR3 in DNA: TGTGCCAGCAGCATTGGCCCCGTGGGGCGTCAGCCCCAGCATTTT. Translated: CASSIGPVGRQPQHF.

The chain uses TRBV27 and TRBJ2-5, with D possibly being TRBD2 (6 bases). The germline V gene has CDR1 MNHEY and CDR2 SMNVEV (reference sequence). The CDR3 is 13 amino acids. V was trimmed by 5 bases and J by 5 bases, leaving 12 bases between them. The CDR3 reads CASSERDWETQYF. The DNA of the CDR3 is TGTGCCAGCAGTGAACGGGACTGGGAGACCCAGTACTTC.

The rearrangement uses TRBV5-4 and TRBJ1-2, with D maybe TRBD1 (5 bases). Germline CDR1 and CDR2: SGHNT and YYREEE (reference sequence). Between the trimmed V and J ends, which lost 4 bases and 8 bases, there was a span of 18 bases. The CDR3 is made up of 14 amino acids. The CDR3 loop reads CASSQEGSAGGYTF. CDR3 nucleotides: TGTGCCAGCAGCCAGGAGGGGTCGGCGGGAGGCTACACCTTC.

The V and J genes are TRBV4-3 and TRBJ2-7; 13 bases line up with TRBD2. Germline assignment: CDR1 LGHNA and CDR2 YSLEER. The V and J ends lost 2 bases and 4 bases, in that order; junction bases with no gene match: 2. The CDR3 covers 15 residues. The CDR3 loop is CASSQTSGGAYEQYF. The CDR3 bases are TGCGCCAGCAGCCAAACTAGCGGGGGGGCTTACGAGCAGTACTTC.

CDR3 sequence (DNA): TGTGCCAGCAGCTTAGGGTCAGGGATGGGTTACGAGCAGTACTTC. This codes for CASSLGSGMGYEQYF. V is TRBV11-3 and J is TRBJ2-7, with D tentatively TRBD1 (5 bases). The V and J ends lost 1 base and 4 bases respectively, with 14 bases between them. The CDR3 is 15 residues long. Germline V gene lookup returns CDR1 SGHNT and CDR2 YENEEA.

CDR3 DNA: TGCAGCGTTGACAGGGTCTGGGGAGATACGCAGTATTTT. Protein: CSVDRVWGDTQYF. This chain uses TRBV29-1 with TRBJ2-3; possibly TRBD1 for D (5 bases). CDR1 and CDR2 (germline): SQVTM, ANQGSEA. This CDR3 spans 13 amino acids. Trimming took off 3 bases at V and 5 bases at J, with 12 bases between the two ends.

The chain uses TRBV6-1 and TRBJ1-5, with 9 bases lining up with TRBD1. The ends lost 4 bases at V and 6 bases at J; junction bases unmatched: 10. The CDR3 has 16 amino acids. From germline, CDR1 is MNHNS and CDR2 SASEGT. The CDR3 loop is CASSALPGQGGQPQHF. As DNA, the CDR3 is TGTGCCAGCAGTGCCCTTCCGGGACAGGGAGGTCAGCCCCAGCATTTT.

V gene TRBV19 combines with J gene TRBJ1-5; TRBD1 might be the D (6 bases). Per the germline V gene, CDR1 is LNHDA and CDR2 is SQIVND (reference sequence). Trimming took 7 bases from V and 3 from J, leaving 19 bases between them. CDR3 size: 16 residues. As DNA, the CDR3 is TGTGCCAGTAAACTAGGACCGGCAGGGGCCAATCAGCCCCAGCATTTT. Protein: CASKLGPAGANQPQHF.

The V gene is TRBV6-5, the J gene TRBJ1-5, with 9 bases lining up with TRBD1. The germline gives CDR1 MNHEY, CDR2 SVGAGI. Germline trimming cut 5 bases from V and 9 bases from J; bases unmatched to any gene: 11. This CDR3 comprises 15 residues. CDR3 region: CASSTTGDRVGPQHF. In DNA, the CDR3 is TGTGCCAGCAGTACTACCGGGGACAGGGTAGGGCCCCAGCATTTT.

The chain uses TRBV4-2 and TRBJ2-5, with TRBD1 matching 7 bases. Trimming cost V 4 bases and J 1 base; bases outside gene matches: 6. This CDR3 contains 15 residues. The V gene's germline CDR1 is LGHNA and CDR2 YNFKEQ. Here the CDR3 reads CASSPGDSVQETQYF. The CDR3 nucleotides read TGTGCCAGCAGCCCTGGGGACAGCGTCCAAGAGACCCAGTACTTC.

This clone was counted a few times. The chain combines TRBV19 with TRBJ1-1, with D unresolved. The germline V and J ends were trimmed by 5 bases and 5 bases, with 9 bases remaining between them. Per germline, CDR1 LNHDA and CDR2 SQIVND (reference sequence). This CDR3 has 12 residues. In DNA, the CDR3 is TGTGCCAGTAGTCCCCCGGGGACTGAAGCTTTCTTT. As protein: CASSPPGTEAFF.

The genes are TRBV5-1 and TRBJ1-2; 7 bases fit TRBD1. Trimming at V came to 2 bases and at J to 4 bases, leaving 5 bases not matched to a gene. The CDR3 totals 14 residues. Germline V gene lookup returns CDR1 SGHRS and CDR2 YFSETQ. The CDR3 loop is CASSLETGTYGYTF. The DNA for the CDR3 is TGCGCCAGCAGCTTAGAGACAGGGACCTATGGCTACACCTTC.

The chain uses TRBV30 and TRBJ1-3; weak D call: TRBD1 (6 bases). The germline V gene encodes CDR1 GTSNPN and CDR2 SVGIG (reference sequence). There are 14 residues in the CDR3. Trimming pared 3 bases from V and 3 bases from J, leaving 12 bases between. This CDR3 is CAWRAGDFGNTIYF. DNA of the CDR3: TGTGCCTGGAGGGCAGGGGATTTTGGAAACACCATATATTTT.